This T cell receptor (beta chain) stems from a study of PD-L1 blockade in urothelial cancer. Sequenced by immunoSEQ multiplex PCR; TCRdb stores in-frame clones only, minus some. The table has around 100,000 clones, around 85% seen once. Germline loops: CDR1 LNHDA, CDR2 SQIVND (reference sequence). The CDR3 contains 16 residues. V lost 7 bases to trimming and J lost 4 bases; unmatched junction nucleotides: 10. Samples were collected from each patient before treatment and during treatment. Each patient gave between 1 and 8 of them in total. This clonotype was obtained from a man aged 50 or older with urothelial cancer. The starting material was PBMCs, obtained around atezolizumab (anti-PD-L1) treatment. J is TRBJ2-2 and V is TRBV19; TRBD2 agrees at 9 bases. In DNA form, the CDR3 reads TGTGCCAGTAAACTAGCGGGTCCCCCCTTCACCGGGGAGCTGTTTTTT. Translating gives CASKLAGPPFTGELFF.